One T cell receptor (beta chain) is described in this entry. Its antigen is currently not known. No per-base quality is available; no much larger clone lies one base away. These reads were obtained on an Illumina HiSeq 1500. The public sequencing data were trimmed at Q25 with fastp and processed into clonotypes with MiXCR by TCRdb, which kept only in-frame beta chains. Each CDR3 protein appears once, grouped with its most common genes and DNA. For this sample there are about 160,000 distinct CDR3 sequences; about 22% appear just once. More than 25% of the sample rests with the top ten. Unmatched junction bases come to 5, with V trimmed by 3 bases and J by 5 bases. For CDR1 and CDR2, the germline V gene lists SGHDT and YYEEEE. From the cysteine through the phenylalanine, the CDR3 covers 14 amino acids. The read is trimmed to its CDR3 DNA, 42 bases read in frame from base 1. The treatment or condition label, as the study defines it: in vitro stimulation with specific CMV peptide epitopes to enrich CMV-specific T cells.

The record originates from a study of T cell repertoires in cytomegalovirus infection (dated by TCRdb to the late 2010s). About the investigation overall: Alongside well-studied HLA-B-restricted epitopes, the peptide stimulations were aimed at recently identified HLA-C-restricted CMV epitopes, whose presentation resists viral immunomodulation. The HLA type of each donor mattered for the analysis, because public TCR beta signatures pointed to carriage of CMV infection along with the matching HLA type.

Findings and caveats that apply to the study as a whole: In the ex vivo response, HLA-C-restricted CMV-specific TCR beta clonotypes were dominant, and in two of eight donors the single most frequent clonotype came from this HLA-C-restricted group. Cumulative frequency of public TCR beta family members discriminated carriers of CMV infection plus the relevant HLA type in this cohort and an independent roughly 330-donor cohort.

The TCR originated in a human donor in good health (CMV status not recorded). Some clones in this sample may be carry-over from other donors' samples. Specimen: CD8+ T cells from cultured PBMCs, collected from culture after CMV antigen stimulation. Here the chain combines TRBV5-6 and TRBJ1-2; 9 middle bases align to TRBD1. The encoded CDR3 is CASSWGQGTYGYTF. The nucleotide sequence is TGTGCCAGCAGCTGGGGACAGGGCACGTATGGCTACACCTTC.